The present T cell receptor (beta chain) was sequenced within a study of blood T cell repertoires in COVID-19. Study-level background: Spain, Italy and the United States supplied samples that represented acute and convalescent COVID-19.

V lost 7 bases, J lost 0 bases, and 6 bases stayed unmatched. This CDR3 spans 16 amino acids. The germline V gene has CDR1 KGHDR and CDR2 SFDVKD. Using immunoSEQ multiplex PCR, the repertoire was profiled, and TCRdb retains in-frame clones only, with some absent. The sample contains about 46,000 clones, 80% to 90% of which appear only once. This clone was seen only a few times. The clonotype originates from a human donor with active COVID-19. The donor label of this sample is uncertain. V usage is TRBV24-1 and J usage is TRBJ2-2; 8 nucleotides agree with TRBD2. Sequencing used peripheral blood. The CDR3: CATRPTSDSNTGELFF. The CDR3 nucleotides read TGTGCCACCAGGCCGACTAGCGATTCGAACACCGGGGAGCTGTTTTTT.